This entry lists 30 T cell receptor beta chains sequenced from one sample in a study of blood T cell repertoires in COVID-19. Using immunoSEQ multiplex PCR, the repertoire was profiled, and TCRdb retains in-frame clones only, with some absent. The table lists 190,000 or so clones, about 83% of them singletons. The material sequenced was peripheral blood. All receptors derive from a woman between 18 and 30 years old who had recovered from COVID-19.

The chain combines TRBV19 with TRBJ2-3, with 10 positions matching TRBD2. The CDR3 spans 17 residues. After removal of 7 bases from V and 5 bases from J, the junction contained 15 bases not matched to a gene. Looked up from germline, CDR1 is LNHDA and CDR2 is SQIVND (reference sequence). For the CDR3, the DNA is TGTGCCAGTAAAAGGAGAGTCGGCCGACTAGCGGGAGATACGCAGTATTTT. Translation: CASKRRVGRLAGDTQYF.

This clone showed up just once. The chain employs TRBV27 and TRBJ1-2; 8 nucleotides match TRBD1. The CDR3 runs 16 residues. The junction had 10 bases not matched to a gene; V was cut back by 5 bases and J by 2 bases. From germline, CDR1 is MNHEY and CDR2 SMNVEV (reference sequence). Here the CDR3 DNA reads TGTGCCAGCAGTAAAGGGACAGGCCTGCTGAACTATGGCTACACCTTC. It is translated as CASSKGTGLLNYGYTF.

This clone was detected once. The chain couples TRBV29-1 to TRBJ1-1; D call uncertain. The germline V gene encodes CDR1 SQVTM and CDR2 ANQGSEA. This CDR3 region has 12 residues. The V end was cut by 6 bases, the J end by 2 bases, with 10 bases between. The CDR3 sequence is CSVRVQNTEAFF. CDR3 DNA sequence: TGCAGCGTGAGAGTTCAAAACACTGAAGCTTTCTTT.

A few counts support this clone. The chain links TRBV4-1 to TRBJ1-5, with D uncertain. The germline gives CDR1 MGHRA, CDR2 YSYEKL. This CDR3 is built from 13 residues. Trimming took 2 bases from V and 7 from J, leaving 9 bases between them. This chain's CDR3 is CASSQTVEQPQHF. CDR3 in DNA: TGCGCCAGCAGCCAAACAGTAGAACAGCCCCAGCATTTT.

This clone showed up just once. The chain carries TRBV20-1 and TRBJ1-5; D perhaps matches TRBD1 (6 bases). Germline CDR1 and CDR2: DFQATT and SNEGSKA (reference sequence). The CDR3 totals 13 residues. V was trimmed by 3 bases and J by 6 bases, leaving 12 bases between them. As DNA, the CDR3 is TGCAGTGCTAGTGGGGGCGCGGCTCAGCCCCAGCATTTT. Translating gives CSASGGAAQPQHF.

The chain links TRBV4-3 to TRBJ1-1, with D hard to call. Germline CDR1 LGHNA, CDR2 YSLEER. V was trimmed by 2 bases and J by 11 bases, leaving 21 bases between them. The CDR3 has 15 residues. CDR3 nucleotide sequence: TGCGCCAGCAGCCAAACCCCGCGAGGAGGGCGCGGGGCTTTCTTT. It codes for CASSQTPRGGRGAFF.

This clone has more than one count but fewer than ten. V gene TRBV18 combines with J gene TRBJ2-7; TRBD2 might be the D (6 bases). CDR1 and CDR2 (germline): KGHSH, LQKENI. V lost 5 bases to trimming and J lost 7 bases, with 18 bases between them. This CDR3 has 14 residues. The CDR3 region is CASSRAARGGEQYF. The CDR3, as DNA: TGTGCCAGCTCAAGGGCGGCTCGGGGAGGAGAGCAGTACTTC.

The chain links TRBV18 to TRBJ1-1; a weak D match, TRBD1 (5 bases). This CDR3 spans 13 amino acids. Germline V CDR1 and CDR2: KGHSH, LQKENI. V was trimmed by 2 bases and J by 6 bases, leaving 10 bases between them. The CDR3 sequence is CASSPGGMPEAFF. CDR3 coding DNA: TGTGCCAGCTCACCAGGGGGGATGCCTGAAGCTTTCTTT.

This clone came up once. The V gene is TRBV2, the J gene TRBJ1-5, with D possibly being TRBD1 (6 bases). Deletions cut 3 bases from V and 7 bases from J, with 13 bases between. The CDR3 has 14 amino acids. CDR1 and CDR2 from the germline V gene are SNHLY and FYNNEI. The CDR3 coding sequence is TGTGCCAGCAGTGACACAGGGAAAGTGCAGCCCCAGCATTTT. Encoded protein: CASSDTGKVQPQHF. The variable domain in full, with the rest retrieved from reference TRBV2 and TRBJ1-5, is EPEVTQTPSHQVTQMGQEVILRCVPISNHLYFYWYRQILGQKVEFLVSFYNNEISEKSEIFDDQFSVERPDGSNFTLKIRSTKLEDSAMYFCASSDTGKVQPQHFGDGTRLSIL.

This clone was counted only a few times. The gene calls are TRBV7-7 and TRBJ2-7; 7 positions match TRBD1. This CDR3 is 15 amino acids long. The germline V gene has CDR1 SSHAT and CDR2 FNYEAQ (reference sequence). CDR3 coding DNA: TGTGCTAGCAGCAGACAGGGAATTAGCTCCTACGAGCAGTACGTC. Translated, it gives CASSRQGISSYEQYV.

This clone occurred once. J is TRBJ2-7 and V is TRBV7-2, with D uncertain. The CDR3 has 12 amino acids. Germline values: CDR1 SGHTA, CDR2 FQGNSA. The germline V and J ends were trimmed by 1 base and 2 bases, with 3 bases remaining between them. CDR3 loop: CASSLDTYEQYF. CDR3 nucleotides: TGTGCCAGCAGCTTAGACACCTACGAGCAGTACTTC.

The sample holds a few counts of this clone. V usage is TRBV7-9 and J usage is TRBJ1-1; no firm D call. V lost 3 bases and J lost 3, with 5 bases in between. CDR3 length: 12 residues. Germline CDR1 and CDR2: SEHNR and FQNEAQ (reference sequence). CDR3 coding DNA: TGTGCCAGCAGCTTGGAGGACACTGAAGCTTTCTTT. Protein product: CASSLEDTEAFF.

J is TRBJ2-1 and V is TRBV15; TRBD1 is a possible D gene (6 bases). Trimming took 0 bases from V and 5 from J, leaving 11 bases between them. Germline loops: CDR1 LNHNV, CDR2 YYDKDF (reference sequence). The CDR3 runs 15 residues. CDR3 residues: CATSRDTPGDNEQFF. The DNA of the CDR3 is TGTGCCACCAGCAGAGATACCCCAGGGGACAATGAGCAGTTCTTC.

This chain joins TRBV6-5 and TRBJ1-4, with TRBD1 as a possible D gene (6 bases). The germline V gene encodes CDR1 MNHEY and CDR2 SVGAGI. V lost 6 bases and J lost 6, with 17 bases in between. This CDR3 has 15 residues. This chain's CDR3 is CASRPGHVGHEKLFF. The CDR3 DNA sequence: TGTGCCAGCAGGCCGGGACATGTTGGGCATGAAAAACTGTTTTTT.

The V gene is TRBV7-6, the J gene TRBJ2-3, with 8 positions matching TRBD2. CDR3 size: 13 residues. V gave up 6 bases and J gave up 4 bases; unmatched junction bases: 3. CDR1 and CDR2 (germline): SGHVS, FNYEAQ. The CDR3 protein is CASRSAGADTQYF. CDR3 bases: TGTGCCAGCAGATCAGCGGGGGCAGATACGCAGTATTTT.

This clone was detected once. The V call is TRBV7-2, the J call TRBJ2-1; D is unclear. CDR1 is SGHTA, CDR2 FQGNSA, per germline. V was cut by 4 bases and J by 4 bases, with 14 bases left in between. This CDR3 is built from 15 residues. This CDR3 is CASSSHNADYNEQFF. The CDR3 DNA reads TGTGCCAGCAGCTCACATAACGCGGATTACAATGAGCAGTTCTTC. Variable domain in full (rest from reference TRBV7-2 and TRBJ2-1): GAGVSQSPSNKVTEKGKDVELRCDPISGHTALYWYRQSLGQGLEFLIYFQGNSAPDKSGLPSDRFSAERTGGSVSTLTIQRTQQEDSAVYLCASSSHNADYNEQFFGPGTRLTVL.

This clone was found a few times. The V gene is TRBV7-2, the J gene TRBJ1-5, with D possibly TRBD1 on 6 matching bases. V lost 3 bases and J 1 base, leaving 13 bases between the germline ends. The V gene's germline CDR1 is SGHTA and CDR2 FQGNSA. There are 16 residues in the CDR3. CDR3 nucleotides: TGTGCCAGCAGCTTGCAGGGGTTTGGGAGCAATCAGCCCCAGCATTTT. Translating it yields CASSLQGFGSNQPQHF.

CDR3 region: CAPTKGGNQPQHF. The CDR3 DNA follows: TGTGCCCCTACTAAGGGGGGGAATCAGCCCCAGCATTTT. The chain joins TRBV10-3 to TRBJ1-5, with D maybe TRBD1 (6 bases). V lost 11 bases and J lost 4, with 15 bases in between. This CDR3 has 13 residues. Per germline, CDR1 ENHRY and CDR2 SYGVKD.

The chain carries TRBV4-3 and TRBJ2-1; no reliable D call. V lost 0 bases and J lost 5, with 8 bases in between. CDR3 size: 14 residues. Germline CDR1 LGHNA, CDR2 YSLEER. CDR3 loop: CASSQDLGNNEQFF. CDR3 sequence (DNA): TGCGCCAGCAGCCAAGATCTGGGCAACAATGAGCAGTTCTTC.

The chain joins TRBV9 to TRBJ2-1, with a weak D call TRBD1 (6 bases). Deletions cut 4 bases from V and 3 bases from J, with 14 bases between. The CDR3 consists of 15 residues. CDR1 is SGDLS, CDR2 YYNGEE, per germline. CDR3 in DNA: TGTGCCAGCAGCTCCCCCCCAGGGGACTACAATGAGCAGTTCTTC. It translates to CASSSPPGDYNEQFF.

The chain links TRBV2 to TRBJ2-2; D may be TRBD1 (6 bases). This CDR3 is 15 amino acids long. Germline V lookup: CDR1 SNHLY, CDR2 FYNNEI. The V end lost 2 bases, the J end lost 5 bases, and 12 bases lay between the germline ends. Here the CDR3 DNA reads TGTGCCAGCAGTGAATCAGGGGCGAGGACCGGGGAGCTGTTTTTT. Translating it yields CASSESGARTGELFF.

About this clone: One end of the junction varies from germline; a read error may be responsible. The chain uses TRBV7-2 and TRBJ1-1; D is possibly TRBD1 (6 bases). Germline V CDR1 and CDR2: SGHTA, FQGNSA. The CDR3 is 14 amino acids. CDR3 nucleotide sequence: TGTGCCAGCATCTTAGAAGGGGGGGGCACTGAAGCTTTCTTT. Translated: CASILEGGGTEAFF.

This chain uses TRBV5-4 with TRBJ2-7; TRBD2 matches at 8 bases. CDR3 length: 15 residues. The germline V gene encodes CDR1 SGHNT and CDR2 YYREEE (reference sequence). V dropped 1 base and J dropped 4; count of bases not matched to a gene: 7. The CDR3 region has the DNA TGTGCCAGCAGCTTGCAAGCGGGAGCGACGTACGAGCAGTACGTC. It codes for CASSLQAGATYEQYV.

Only a few counts were recorded for this clone. The CDR3 protein is CASSLSWDSLYGYTF. The CDR3 DNA reads as TGTGCCAGCAGCTTAAGTTGGGACAGCCTCTATGGCTACACCTTC. This chain connects TRBV7-9 to TRBJ1-2, with 7 bases identical to TRBD1. The trim removed 2 bases at V and 4 bases at J, leaving 7 bases unmatched. This CDR3 contains 15 residues. Germline loops: CDR1 SEHNR, CDR2 FQNEAQ (reference sequence).

The CDR3 DNA is TGTGCCAGCAGCTTGGTGGGGGCCGGCAATCAGCCCCAGCATTTT. Residues: CASSLVGAGNQPQHF. The chain has TRBV5-8 and TRBJ1-5; tentative D call: TRBD1 (6 bases). CDR1 and CDR2 (germline): SGHTS, YDEGEE. V was shortened by 0 bases and J by 2 bases, with 9 bases between the two germline ends. This CDR3 is built from 15 residues.

With respect to this clone: The sample has other DNA sequences that encode this CDR3 too. The V gene is TRBV5-1, the J gene TRBJ1-1; tentatively, D is TRBD1 (5 bases). This CDR3 spans 14 amino acids. Germline CDR1 and CDR2: SGHRS and YFSETQ. The V end was cut by 2 bases, the J end by 4 bases, with 12 bases between. The DNA of the CDR3 is TGCGCCAGCAGCTTCGGGGGAGTGGGCACTGAAGCTTTCTTT. Translated, it gives CASSFGGVGTEAFF.

The chain couples TRBV6-5 to TRBJ1-1; no clear D gene. Between the trimmed V and J ends, which lost 6 bases and 3 bases, there was a span of 11 bases. Looked up from germline, CDR1 is MNHEY and CDR2 is SVGAGI. CDR3 length equals 13 residues. The CDR3 sequence is CASSPRGDTEAFF. The CDR3 DNA sequence: TGTGCCAGCAGCCCCCGCGGGGACACTGAAGCTTTCTTT.

The chain is built from TRBV5-4 and TRBJ2-1, with D possibly being TRBD2 (5 bases). V lost 4 bases and J lost 3, with 14 bases in between. From germline, CDR1 is SGHNT and CDR2 YYREEE (reference sequence). The CDR3 is 15 amino acids. The chain's CDR3 is CASSQHRGVYNEQFF. The CDR3 nucleotides read TGTGCCAGCAGCCAGCACCGGGGAGTCTACAATGAGCAGTTCTTC.

The V gene is TRBV9, the J gene TRBJ1-1; TRBD1 might be the D (6 bases). The CDR3 extends over 15 amino acids. Trimming cost V 0 bases and J 1 base, with 10 bases left between them. CDR1 is SGDLS, CDR2 YYNGEE, per germline. CDR3 in amino acids: CASSVDLGANTEAFF. The CDR3 DNA follows: TGTGCCAGCAGCGTAGATCTGGGGGCGAACACTGAAGCTTTCTTT.

The chain recombines TRBV27 with TRBJ1-5, with 10 bases aligning to TRBD1. The CDR3 consists of 15 residues. Trimming at V came to 4 bases and at J to 3 bases, leaving 3 bases not matched to a gene. Germline lookup yields CDR1 MNHEY and CDR2 SMNVEV (reference sequence). For the CDR3, the DNA is TGTGCCAGCAGTTACGACAGGGGGCCCAATCAGCCCCAGCATTTT. Translated, it gives CASSYDRGPNQPQHF.